This T cell receptor beta chain comes out of a study of T cells in Graves' hyperthyroidism and ophthalmopathy. RNA transcripts were the template for amplifying TCR beta CDR3 regions. The study used the HTBI primer set for a first-round RT-PCR of the TCR CDR3. MiXCR, run by TCRdb on the multiplex PCR reads, gives a single entry per CDR3 protein. The profile shows hundreds of thousands of distinct CDR3 sequences, roughly 14% of them singletons. A Clinical Activity Score of at least 3, a NOSPECS grade of at least 4 and a duration under 3 months were recorded in the ophthalmopathy patients. General study results and limits: Ophthalmopathy was distinguished from stable hyperthyroidism by 13 V-J signatures.

This clonotype showed up many times. The antigen remains undetermined. CDR1 and CDR2 (germline): MNHNS, SASEGT. This CDR3 region has 15 residues. V gave up 7 bases and J gave up 4 bases, with 17 bases separating them. The chain recombines TRBV6-1 with TRBJ1-5; maybe TRBD1 (5 bases). The clonotype comes from a young man with Graves' ophthalmopathy. Sequencing was carried out using blood. DNA of the CDR3: TGTGCCAGCAACTCAGTCAGGGATCGGAATCAGCCCCAGCATTTT. It is translated as CASNSVRDRNQPQHF.